This TCR beta chain was recorded in a study of OX40 agonist ivuxolimab in advanced cancers. Germline V lookup: CDR1 DFQATT, CDR2 SNEGSKA (reference sequence). The CDR3 consists of 10 residues. The V gene lost 3 bases and the J gene lost 4 bases, with 4 bases spanning the gap. Profiled with immunoSEQ multiplex PCR; TCRdb holds only in-frame clones, not every one. The table lists 150,000 to 190,000 clones, 94% of them singletons. The sample consisted of CD4+ or CD8+ T cells sorted from blood, taken in a trial of the OX40 agonist ivuxolimab. V and J are TRBV20-1 and TRBJ2-7; no firm D call. This clonotype was sampled from an adult with an advanced solid tumor such as melanoma, head and neck, liver or kidney cancer. CDR3 protein: CSASQYEQYF. CDR3 in DNA: TGCAGTGCTAGCCAGTACGAGCAGTACTTC.